The 18 T cell receptor beta chains given below trace back to one sample, sequenced in a study of OX40 agonist ivuxolimab in advanced cancers. Method: immunoSEQ multiplex PCR; TCRdb's copy keeps in-frame clones and lacks some. The table has tens of thousands of clones, approximately 90% seen once. The source was CD4+ or CD8+ T cells sorted from blood, collected in a trial of the OX40 agonist ivuxolimab. These receptors originate from an adult with an advanced solid tumor such as melanoma, head and neck, liver or kidney cancer.

Comment on this clone: An end of the junction does not agree with germline; a read error may underlie this. Different DNA sequences within this sample yield the same CDR3. The genes are TRBV28 and TRBJ2-2; possibly TRBD2 for D (6 bases). This CDR3 comprises 12 residues. CDR1 is MDHEN, CDR2 SYDVKM, per germline. The CDR3 protein is CASRLGTGELFF. The CDR3 region has the DNA TGCGCCAGCAGACTAGGGACCGGGGAGCTGTTTTTT. Supplemented by reference TRBV28 and TRBJ2-2, the full variable domain reads DVKVTQSSRYLVKRTGEKVFLECVQDMDHENMFWYRQDPGLGLRLIYFSYDVKMKEKGDIPEGYSVSREKKERFSLILESASTNQTSMYLCASRLGTGELFFGEGSRLTVL.

The rearrangement joins TRBV7-9 to TRBJ1-4; D may be TRBD1 (6 bases). The CDR3 covers 14 residues. Deletions cut 5 bases from V and 7 bases from J, with 14 bases between. Germline V lookup: CDR1 SEHNR, CDR2 FQNEAQ (reference sequence). As DNA, the CDR3 is TGTGCCAGCAGCGGGGGGCAGGGCTCTGAAAAACTGTTTTTT. Translating gives CASSGGQGSEKLFF.

The CDR3 spells CASSTGLADYNEQFF. For the CDR3, the DNA is TGTGCCAGCAGCACTGGACTAGCGGATTACAATGAGCAGTTCTTC. The chain recombines TRBV11-1 with TRBJ2-1, with 10 bases that match TRBD2. V lost 5 bases and J lost 4; bases outside the gene matches: 5. The CDR3 runs to 15 residues. The V gene's germline CDR1 is SGHAT and CDR2 FQDESV (reference sequence).

This chain connects TRBV19 to TRBJ1-1; D perhaps matches TRBD1 (5 bases). Trimming stripped 5 bases from V and 3 bases from J, with 19 bases between. The CDR3 spans 16 residues. Germline V gene lookup returns CDR1 LNHDA and CDR2 SQIVND (reference sequence). CDR3: CASSGPFGRADTEAFF. The CDR3 nucleotides are TGTGCCAGTAGTGGCCCCTTTGGCAGGGCAGACACTGAAGCTTTCTTT.

This clone was recorded once. This rearrangement joins TRBV5-4 to TRBJ2-2; TRBD2 might be the D (6 bases). V lost 7 bases to trimming and J lost 1 base, with 14 bases between them. The germline CDR1 and CDR2 sequences are SGHNT and YYREEE (reference sequence). This CDR3 region has 15 residues. The CDR3 region is CASHMAAGNTGELFF. The CDR3 DNA reads as TGTGCCAGCCACATGGCAGCGGGGAACACCGGGGAGCTGTTTTTT. The variable domain in full, completed from reference TRBV5-4 and TRBJ2-2, reads ETGVTQSPTHLIKTRGQQVTLRCSSQSGHNTVSWYQQALGQGPQFIFQYYREEENGRGNFPPRFSGLQFPNYSSELNVNALELDDSALYLCASHMAAGNTGELFFGEGSRLTVL.

This sequence joins TRBV19 and TRBJ2-2; D is possibly TRBD1 or TRBD2 (5 bases each). Trimming stripped 3 bases from V and 5 bases from J, with 10 bases between. This CDR3 has 14 amino acids. The V gene's germline CDR1 is LNHDA and CDR2 SQIVND (reference sequence). The CDR3 loop is CASSMWGTTGELFF. Written as DNA, the CDR3 is TGTGCCAGTAGTATGTGGGGGACGACCGGGGAGCTGTTTTTT.

The rearrangement uses TRBV14 and TRBJ2-5; possibly TRBD1 for D (5 bases). Germline V gives CDR1 SGHDN, CDR2 FVKESK. The CDR3 runs 14 residues. Trimming shortened V by 0 bases and J by 5 bases, and 10 bases separated the two germline ends. In DNA form, the CDR3 reads TGTGCCAGCAGCCAAGAGACCTGGGGCGAGACCCAGTACTTC. Its translation is CASSQETWGETQYF.

The chain combines TRBV29-1 with TRBJ1-1; no definite D call. Germline V CDR1 and CDR2: SQVTM, ANQGSEA. This CDR3 spans 10 amino acids. V gave up 3 bases and J gave up 7 bases, with 6 bases separating them. The chain's CDR3 is CSVDLDEAFF. The CDR3 nucleotides read TGCAGCGTTGATTTAGATGAAGCTTTCTTT.

The V call is TRBV18, the J call TRBJ2-5, with a weak D call TRBD2 (6 bases). The CDR3 length is 15 residues. Germline V gene data show CDR1 as KGHSH and CDR2 as LQKENI. The V end lost 3 bases, the J end lost 4 bases, and 15 bases lay between the germline ends. As DNA, the CDR3 is TGTGCCAGCTCACCTTTTGGGACGGAGGGAGAGACCCAGTACTTC. Translated, it gives CASSPFGTEGETQYF.

J is TRBJ1-2 and V is TRBV6-5; D might be TRBD1 (5 bases). Germline CDR1 reads MNHEY; CDR2 reads SVGAGI. V lost 6 bases and J lost 8, with 16 bases in between. The CDR3 consists of 13 residues. CDR3 protein: CASSFSGLSGYTF. As DNA, the CDR3 is TGTGCCAGCAGCTTCTCGGGACTTTCGGGCTACACCTTC.

V gene TRBV2 combines with J gene TRBJ1-5, with D unresolved. Between the trimmed V and J ends, which lost 2 bases and 9 bases, there was a span of 14 bases. CDR1 is SNHLY, CDR2 FYNNEI, per germline. The CDR3 has 14 amino acids. CDR3 nucleotide sequence: TGTGCCAGCAGTGAAATGGGCCCCCCGGGGCCCCAGCATTTT. Translating gives CASSEMGPPGPQHF.

The chain uses TRBV7-2 and TRBJ2-3; TRBD1 matches 9 bases. In germline, CDR1 is SGHTA, CDR2 FQGNSA. V was clipped by 5 bases and J by 5 bases; unmatched bases: 5. The CDR3 is made up of 14 amino acids. The CDR3 loop is CASSPTGGRDTQYF. Written as DNA, the CDR3 is TGTGCCAGCAGCCCGACAGGGGGGAGAGATACGCAGTATTTT.

The chain carries TRBV2 and TRBJ2-7; the D is unclear. Trimming pared 1 base from V and 3 bases from J, leaving 13 bases between. From germline, CDR1 is SNHLY and CDR2 FYNNEI. The CDR3 is 15 residues long. CDR3 nucleotides: TGTGCCAGCAGTGAAGGGGCGGTCGGTGGCTACGAGCAGTACTTC. Translated, it gives CASSEGAVGGYEQYF.

The rearrangement links TRBV19 to TRBJ1-2; TRBD1 matches 8 bases. Trimming cost V 7 bases and J 5 bases; bases outside gene matches: 9. The CDR3 is made up of 14 amino acids. Germline CDR1 LNHDA, CDR2 SQIVND (reference sequence). The CDR3 spells CASNHPRQGYGYTF. The CDR3 DNA reads TGTGCCAGTAACCATCCGCGACAGGGGTATGGCTACACCTTC.

The V and J genes are TRBV5-5 and TRBJ2-6; 7 nucleotides match TRBD1. The CDR3 consists of 15 residues. J lost 1 base, V lost 3 bases, and 1 base had no gene match. Looked up from germline, CDR1 is SGHKS and CDR2 is YYEKEE (reference sequence). CDR3 residues: CASSSTGSGANVLTF. CDR3 nucleotides: TGTGCCAGCAGCTCGACAGGGTCTGGGGCCAACGTCCTGACTTTC.

The rearrangement joins TRBV7-3 to TRBJ2-2, with TRBD1 as a possible D gene (6 bases). This CDR3 is built from 15 residues. Trimming took 3 bases from V and 4 from J, leaving 12 bases between them. Germline assignment: CDR1 SGHTA and CDR2 FQGTGA. The DNA for the CDR3 is TGTGCCAGCAGCTTGGACGGGACACGCACCGGGGAGCTGTTTTTT. It yields the protein CASSLDGTRTGELFF.

The chain joins TRBV14 to TRBJ2-4; D perhaps matches TRBD2 (6 bases). CDR3 length equals 13 residues. Trimming shortened V by 2 bases and J by 9 bases, and 11 bases separated the two germline ends. Germline V gene sequence: CDR1 SGHDN, CDR2 FVKESK. The CDR3 region has the DNA TGTGCCAGCAGCCAAAATTGGGGAGGCATTCAGTACTTC. It encodes CASSQNWGGIQYF.

The V gene is TRBV7-2, the J gene TRBJ2-5; 8 bases line up with TRBD2. The CDR3 totals 17 residues. Germline CDR1 reads SGHTA; CDR2 reads FQGNSA. V trimming: 2 bases; J trimming: 0 bases; junction bases outside the gene matches: 8. The CDR3 here is CASSLIQGLVYQETQYF. DNA for the CDR3: TGTGCCAGCAGCTTAATTCAGGGACTAGTATACCAAGAGACCCAGTACTTC.